These T cell receptor beta chains were read from a single sample in a study of blood T cell repertoires in COVID-19. The protocol was immunoSEQ multiplex PCR, while the TCRdb copy is restricted to in-frame clones and leaves out a portion. The sample includes 250,000 to 300,000 clones, about 91% seen only once; the top ten take about an eighth. Sequencing was performed on peripheral blood. The receptors here all came from a woman aged 60-75 years with acute or convalescent COVID-19. Each CDR3 is given with its conserved first and last residue. The D gene is left open where the match is weak. Clone size is given for some rows only: seen once, a few or many times, or a class if the clone is expanded.

CDR3aa	CDR3nt	abundance	d_gene	j_gene	v_gene
CASSVEGGREAQYF	TGTGCCAGCAGCGTAGAGGGGGGGCGTGAGGCCCAGTACTTC	.	.	TRBJ2-5	TRBV9
CASEEGGRYGYTF	TGCGCCAGCGAGGAAGGGGGCAGGTATGGCTACACCTTC	.	TRBD1	TRBJ1-2	TRBV5-1
CASSPPGEAGYTF	TGTGCCAGCTCACCACCAGGGGAAGCTGGCTACACCTTC	.	.	TRBJ1-2	TRBV18
CASSPSGEKSYEQYF	TGTGCCAGCAGCCCCTCCGGGGAGAAGTCCTACGAGCAGTACTTC	.	.	TRBJ2-7	TRBV9
CASTPGDRNTGELFF	TGTGCCAGCACCCCGGGGGACAGGAACACCGGGGAGCTGTTTTTT	.	.	TRBJ2-2	TRBV6-5
CASSQEGQGNTEAFF	TGTGCCAGCAGCCAAGAAGGACAGGGCAACACTGAAGCTTTCTTT	.	TRBD1	TRBJ1-1	TRBV3-1/TRBV3-2
CASSYSMGTFTGELFF	TGTGCCAGCAGTTACTCGATGGGGACATTCACCGGGGAGCTGTTTTTT	.	.	TRBJ2-2	TRBV6-2/TRBV6-3
CASSIGRLALTYNEQFF	TGTGCCAGTAGTATCGGTCGGCTAGCGTTGACCTACAATGAGCAGTTCTTC	.	.	TRBJ2-1	TRBV19
CASTPLLALETGGWSNQPQHF	TGTGCCAGCACCCCCTTGTTAGCCCTTGAAACAGGGGGCTGGAGCAATCAGCCCCAGCATTTT	.	TRBD1	TRBJ1-5	TRBV28
CASSSGEYSNQPQHF	TGTGCCAGCAGCTCCGGGGAGTATAGCAATCAGCCCCAGCATTTT	few	.	TRBJ1-5	TRBV11-2
CASMQGFQPQHF	TGTGCCAGTATGCAGGGGTTTCAGCCCCAGCATTTT	.	.	TRBJ1-5	TRBV19
CASLRGGGGTYEQYF	TGTGCCAGCCTTAGAGGTGGGGGGGGAACCTACGAGCAGTACTTC	.	TRBD2	TRBJ2-7	TRBV10-3
CASSLHRGKQFF	TGTGCCAGCAGCTTACACAGGGGGAAGCAGTTCTTC	.	TRBD1	TRBJ2-1	TRBV7-9
CASSQANRVRGEAFF	TGTGCCAGCAGCCAAGCTAACAGGGTCAGAGGTGAAGCTTTCTTT	.	.	TRBJ1-1	TRBV6-5
CASSSSGTGDEQYF	TGCGCCAGCAGCTCGTCCGGGACAGGGGACGAGCAGTACTTC	.	TRBD1	TRBJ2-7	TRBV5-1